A few counts support the clone carrying this TCR beta chain. Germline CDR1 is MGHRA and CDR2 is YSYEKL. The CDR3 sequence is 20 residues long. The ends were cut back, 4 bases at V and 4 bases at J, with 30 bases in the middle. The sample is drawn from a study of T-cell memory formation after mild COVID-19. One entry per CDR3 protein, called by TCRdb with MiXCR from the 5' RACE reads. Found here are hundreds of thousands of distinct CDR3 sequences, about a sixth of them singletons; the top ten hold more than 10%. The TCR comes from an adult woman who had mild COVID-19 (a few samples of this study predate the infection). Cell type and time point are not known. Sequencing was performed on PBMCs or a T cell subset sorted from them (not recorded which). The V call is TRBV4-1, the J call TRBJ2-3; weak D call: TRBD2 (6 bases). The CDR3 nucleotides read TGCGCCAGCAGCCGATCGTTGGCGGTTTCCGGGGACTTTCATTCAGATACGCAGTATTTT. Amino acid sequence: CASSRSLAVSGDFHSDTQYF.